This T cell receptor beta chain was sequenced during a study of beta chain features in type 1 diabetes. About the research overall: The samples had roughly 110 million sorted cells examined in all.

This clone was seen a few times. Its antigen is unidentified. This CDR3 is also generated by other DNA sequences in the sample. Overall study results and limits: The analysis here could not establish whether HLA type shapes TCRB rearrangement. Shortening that was moderate but significant affected the TCRB CDR3s of Type 1 diabetes patients in all four CD4+ subsets. An over-representation of cells with high TCR expression could result from cDNA sequencing. In the patient group, naive, central memory and Treg TCRB repertoires seemed more alike than in the healthy donor group.

V was pared by 2 bases and J by 0 bases, with 10 bases between. The CDR3 consists of 15 residues. Germline assignment: CDR1 SGHRS and CDR2 YFSETQ. Since all of the isolated RNA was reverse transcribed, expressed TCRB transcripts were what got sequenced. Clones were sequenced by immunoSEQ multiplex PCR, and TCRdb holds only the in-frame ones, with some missing. The table has about 240,000 clones, approximately 14% seen once. V gene TRBV5-1 combines with J gene TRBJ2-3, with D possibly matching TRBD2 (5 bases). This receptor was obtained from a man under 40 with type 1 diabetes. Material: naive CD4+ T cells from blood. The CDR3 bases are TGCGCCAGCAGCTTAGTGCCGGGGAGCACAGATACGCAGTATTTT. Its protein is CASSLVPGSTDTQYF.